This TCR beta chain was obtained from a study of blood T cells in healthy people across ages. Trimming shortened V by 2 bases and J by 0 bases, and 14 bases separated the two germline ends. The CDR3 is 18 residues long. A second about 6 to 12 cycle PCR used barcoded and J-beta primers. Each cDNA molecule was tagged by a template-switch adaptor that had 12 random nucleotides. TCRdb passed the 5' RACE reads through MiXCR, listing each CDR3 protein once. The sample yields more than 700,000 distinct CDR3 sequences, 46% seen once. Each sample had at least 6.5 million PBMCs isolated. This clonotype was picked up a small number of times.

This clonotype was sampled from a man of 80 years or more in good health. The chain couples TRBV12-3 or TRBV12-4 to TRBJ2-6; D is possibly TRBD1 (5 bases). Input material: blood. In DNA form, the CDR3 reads TGTGCCAGCAGTTTATTGCAGGGCCTCACCTCTGGGGCCAACGTCCTGACTTTC. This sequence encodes CASSLLQGLTSGANVLTF.